The source of this T cell receptor (beta chain) is a study of T cell responses to AZD1222 COVID-19 vaccine. Using immunoSEQ multiplex PCR, the repertoire was profiled, and TCRdb retains in-frame clones only, with some absent. The top ten clones hold 4.5% to 6% of a sample with 95,000 to 150,000 clones, approximately 89% of them seen once. The germline V gene has CDR1 LNHDA and CDR2 SQIVND (reference sequence). The CDR3 length is 15 residues. The study's findings and limits: Vaccine-related CD4 TCRs covered spike, predominating at 160-218 and 743-854. Mostly white British, mostly female donors; authors suggested clonal diversity may be underestimated.

Concerning this clone itself: Its antigen is as yet unknown. Germline and junction disagree at one end, which may indicate a read error.

The TCR comes from an adult in good health. J is TRBJ2-3 and V is TRBV19; 9 nucleotides line up with TRBD1. The input for sequencing was peripheral blood, taken on day 0 of AZD1222 vaccination. Here the CDR3 reads CASSIGTGSTDTQYF. For the CDR3, the DNA is TGTGCCAGTAGCATAGGGACAGGGAGCACAGATACGCAGTATTTT.